This T cell receptor (beta chain) was captured in a study of cytomegalovirus exposure and HLA in healthy donors. PCR employed 60 Vbeta and 13 Jbeta primers. The protocol was immunoSEQ multiplex PCR, while the TCRdb copy is restricted to in-frame clones and leaves out a portion. The sample lists around 190,000 clones, about three quarters occurring once. Findings and caveats of the study: Indistinguishable V segments, including TRBV6-2 and TRBV6-3, were excluded.

The CDR3 is 14 residues long. Trimming cost V 5 bases and J 6 bases; bases outside gene matches: 9. Germline V CDR1 and CDR2: SEHNR, FQNEAQ (reference sequence). On this clone: Its antigen remains unidentified.

V usage is TRBV7-9 and J usage is TRBJ1-2; 7 nucleotides agree with TRBD1. Sequencing was done on a sample of PBMCs. The TCR was taken from a woman aged 40 to 50 in good health and CMV-seronegative. CDR3: CASSRSGTGDGYTF. The DNA for the CDR3 is TGTGCCAGCAGCCGCAGCGGAACAGGGGATGGCTACACCTTC. Looking up the rest from reference TRBV7-9 and TRBJ1-2 gives the full variable domain: DTGVSQNPRHKITKRGQNVTFRCDPISEHNRLYWYRQTLGQGPEFLTYFQNEAQLEKSRLLSDRFSAERPKGSFSTLEIQRTEQGDSAMYLCASSRSGTGDGYTFGSGTRLTVV.